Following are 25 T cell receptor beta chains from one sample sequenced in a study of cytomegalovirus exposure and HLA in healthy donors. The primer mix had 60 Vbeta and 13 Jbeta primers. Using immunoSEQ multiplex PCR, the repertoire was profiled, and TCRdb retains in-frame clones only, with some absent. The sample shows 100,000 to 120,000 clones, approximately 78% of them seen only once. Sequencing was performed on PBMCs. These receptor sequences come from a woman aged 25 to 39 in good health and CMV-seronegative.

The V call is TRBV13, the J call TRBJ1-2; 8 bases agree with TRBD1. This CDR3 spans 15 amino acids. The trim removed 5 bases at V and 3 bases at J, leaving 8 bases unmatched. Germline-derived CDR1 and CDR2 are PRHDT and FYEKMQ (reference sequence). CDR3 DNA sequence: TGTGCCAGCAGCCGTTACGGACAGGGCGACTATGGCTACACCTTC. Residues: CASSRYGQGDYGYTF.

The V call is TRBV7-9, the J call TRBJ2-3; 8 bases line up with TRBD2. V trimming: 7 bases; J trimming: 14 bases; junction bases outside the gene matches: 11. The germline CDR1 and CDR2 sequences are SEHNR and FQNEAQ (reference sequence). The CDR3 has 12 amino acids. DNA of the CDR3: TGTGCCAGCACGGTTGGGGCGGGAGGTCCGTATTTT. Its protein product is CASTVGAGGPYF.

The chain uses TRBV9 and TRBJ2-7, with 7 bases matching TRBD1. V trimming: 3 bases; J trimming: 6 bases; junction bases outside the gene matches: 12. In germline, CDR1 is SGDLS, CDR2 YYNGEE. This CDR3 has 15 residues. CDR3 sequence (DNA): TGTGCCAGCAGCGCCGAAGGACAGGTCCGAAGCGAGCAGTACTTC. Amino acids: CASSAEGQVRSEQYF.

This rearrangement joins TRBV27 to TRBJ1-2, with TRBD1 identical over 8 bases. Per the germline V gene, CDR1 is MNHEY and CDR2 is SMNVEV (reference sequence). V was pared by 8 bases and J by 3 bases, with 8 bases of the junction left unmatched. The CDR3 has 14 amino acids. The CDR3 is CASRRQGQDYGYTF. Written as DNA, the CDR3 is TGTGCCAGCCGCCGACAGGGGCAAGACTATGGCTACACCTTC.

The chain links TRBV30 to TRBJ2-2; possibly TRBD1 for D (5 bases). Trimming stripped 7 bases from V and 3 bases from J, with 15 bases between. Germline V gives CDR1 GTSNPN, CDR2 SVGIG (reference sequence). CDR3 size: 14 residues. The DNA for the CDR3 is TGTGCCTTCAGGGTGGGCCTGGACACCGGGGAGCTGTTTTTT. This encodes CAFRVGLDTGELFF.

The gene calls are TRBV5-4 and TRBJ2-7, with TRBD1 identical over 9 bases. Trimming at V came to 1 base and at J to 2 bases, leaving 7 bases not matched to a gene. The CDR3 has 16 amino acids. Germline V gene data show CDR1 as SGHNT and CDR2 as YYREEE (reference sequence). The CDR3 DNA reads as TGTGCCAGCAGCTTGATGGGACAGGGATCTCCCTACGAGCAGTACTTC. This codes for CASSLMGQGSPYEQYF.

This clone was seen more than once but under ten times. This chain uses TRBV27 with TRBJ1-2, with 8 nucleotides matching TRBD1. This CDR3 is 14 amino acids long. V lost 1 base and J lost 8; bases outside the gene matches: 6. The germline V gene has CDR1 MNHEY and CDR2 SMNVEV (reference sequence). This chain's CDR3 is CASSLLGTGHGYTF. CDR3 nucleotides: TGTGCCAGCAGTTTATTGGGGACAGGCCACGGCTACACCTTC.

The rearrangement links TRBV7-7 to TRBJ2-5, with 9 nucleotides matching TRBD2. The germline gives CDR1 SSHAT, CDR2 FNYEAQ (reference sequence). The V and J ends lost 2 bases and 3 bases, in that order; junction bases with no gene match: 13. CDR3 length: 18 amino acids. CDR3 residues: CASSLPPSGGTLEETQYF. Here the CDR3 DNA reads TGTGCCAGCAGCTTACCGCCCAGCGGGGGGACCCTCGAAGAGACCCAGTACTTC.

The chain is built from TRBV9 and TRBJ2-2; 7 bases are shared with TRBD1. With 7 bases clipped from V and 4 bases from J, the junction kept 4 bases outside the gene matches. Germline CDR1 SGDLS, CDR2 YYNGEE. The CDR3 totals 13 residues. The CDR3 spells CASGQVTTGELFF. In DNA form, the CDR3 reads TGTGCCAGCGGACAGGTTACCACCGGGGAGCTGTTTTTT.

The CDR3 DNA reads as TGTGCCAGCAGTGAGGACAGGGGGGGTCAGCCCCAGCATTTT. Its translation: CASSEDRGGQPQHF. The V gene is TRBV2, the J gene TRBJ1-5; 10 nucleotides line up with TRBD1. The germline CDR1 and CDR2 sequences are SNHLY and FYNNEI. The ends lost 3 bases at V and 6 bases at J; junction bases unmatched: 2. The CDR3 is made up of 14 amino acids.

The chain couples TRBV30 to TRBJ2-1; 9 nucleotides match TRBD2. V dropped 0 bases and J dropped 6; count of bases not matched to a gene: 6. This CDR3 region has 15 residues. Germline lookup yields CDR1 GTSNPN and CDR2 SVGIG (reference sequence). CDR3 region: CAWSVRAGGLNEQFF. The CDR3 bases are TGTGCCTGGAGTGTAAGAGCGGGAGGTCTCAATGAGCAGTTCTTC.

In DNA form, the CDR3 reads TGTGCCAGCAGCCAAGATATGACTAGCGTCACAGATACGCAGTATTTT. Protein product: CASSQDMTSVTDTQYF. This sequence joins TRBV4-2 and TRBJ2-3; 8 nucleotides align to TRBD2. The germline gives CDR1 LGHNA, CDR2 YNFKEQ. The CDR3 has 16 residues. V trimming: 0 bases; J trimming: 2 bases; junction bases outside the gene matches: 4.

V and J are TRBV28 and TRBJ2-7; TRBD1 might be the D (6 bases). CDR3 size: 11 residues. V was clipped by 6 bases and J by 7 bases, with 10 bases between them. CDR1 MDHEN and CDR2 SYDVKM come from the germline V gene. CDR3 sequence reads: CASRVQGEQYF. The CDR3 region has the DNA TGTGCCAGCAGGGTGCAGGGGGAGCAGTACTTC.

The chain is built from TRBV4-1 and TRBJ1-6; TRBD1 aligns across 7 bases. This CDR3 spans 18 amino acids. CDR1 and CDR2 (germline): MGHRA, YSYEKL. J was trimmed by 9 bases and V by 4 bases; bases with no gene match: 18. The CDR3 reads CASSRLGERGRNISPLHF. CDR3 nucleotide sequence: TGCGCCAGCAGCCGCTTGGGCGAAAGGGGGCGCAATATTTCACCCCTCCACTTT.

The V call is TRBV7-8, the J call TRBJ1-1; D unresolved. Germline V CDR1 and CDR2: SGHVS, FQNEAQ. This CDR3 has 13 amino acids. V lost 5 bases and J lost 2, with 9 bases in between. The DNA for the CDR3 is TGTGCCAGCAGCCCCTACGAAAACACTGAAGCTTTCTTT. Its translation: CASSPYENTEAFF.

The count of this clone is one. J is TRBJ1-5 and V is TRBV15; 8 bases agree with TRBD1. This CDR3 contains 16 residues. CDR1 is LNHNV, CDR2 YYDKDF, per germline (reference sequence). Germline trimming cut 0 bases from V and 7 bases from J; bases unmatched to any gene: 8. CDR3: CATSRDGQGLGQPQHF. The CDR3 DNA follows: TGTGCCACCAGCAGAGACGGACAGGGCTTGGGGCAGCCCCAGCATTTT.

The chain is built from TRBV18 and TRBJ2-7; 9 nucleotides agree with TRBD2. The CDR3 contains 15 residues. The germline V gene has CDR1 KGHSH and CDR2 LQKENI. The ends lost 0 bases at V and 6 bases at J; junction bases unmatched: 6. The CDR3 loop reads CASSPPRGREVEQYF. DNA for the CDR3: TGTGCCAGCTCACCACCTCGCGGGAGGGAGGTCGAGCAGTACTTC.

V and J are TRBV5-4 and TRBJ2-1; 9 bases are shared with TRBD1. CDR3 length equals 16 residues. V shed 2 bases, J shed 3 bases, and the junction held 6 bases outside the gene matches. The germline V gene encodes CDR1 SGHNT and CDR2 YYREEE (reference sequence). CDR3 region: CASSFTGGGNYNEQFF. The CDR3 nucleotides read TGTGCCAGCAGCTTCACAGGGGGCGGCAACTACAATGAGCAGTTCTTC.

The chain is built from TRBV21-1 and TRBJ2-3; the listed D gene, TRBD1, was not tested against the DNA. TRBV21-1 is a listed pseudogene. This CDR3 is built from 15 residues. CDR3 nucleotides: TGTGCCAGCAGCACAAGACAGGATAGCACAGATACGCAGTATTTT. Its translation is CASSTRQDSTDTQYF.

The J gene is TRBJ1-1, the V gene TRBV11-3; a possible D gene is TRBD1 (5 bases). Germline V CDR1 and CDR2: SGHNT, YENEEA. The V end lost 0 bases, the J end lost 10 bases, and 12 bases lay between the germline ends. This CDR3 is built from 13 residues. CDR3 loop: CASSLDNSGGAFF. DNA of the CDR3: TGTGCCAGCAGCTTAGATAACTCGGGGGGAGCTTTCTTT.

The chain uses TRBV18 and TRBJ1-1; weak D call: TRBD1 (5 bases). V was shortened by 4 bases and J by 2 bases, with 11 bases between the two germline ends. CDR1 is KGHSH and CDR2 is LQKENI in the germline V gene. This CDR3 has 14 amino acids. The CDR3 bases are TGTGCCAGCTCACTTCTGGACACAAACACTGAAGCTTTCTTT. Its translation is CASSLLDTNTEAFF.

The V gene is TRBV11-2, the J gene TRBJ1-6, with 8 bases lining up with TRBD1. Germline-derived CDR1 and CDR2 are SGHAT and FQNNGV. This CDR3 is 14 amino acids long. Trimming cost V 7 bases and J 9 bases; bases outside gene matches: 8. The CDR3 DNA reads TGTGCCAGCACCGAGACAGGGGTGTCTTCACCCCTCCACTTT. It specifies CASTETGVSSPLHF. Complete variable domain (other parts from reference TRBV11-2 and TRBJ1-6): EAGVAQSPRYKIIEKRQSVAFWCNPISGHATLYWYQQILGQGPKLLIQFQNNGVVDDSQLPKDRFSAERLKGVDSTLKIQPAKLEDSAVYLCASTETGVSSPLHFGNGTRLTVT.

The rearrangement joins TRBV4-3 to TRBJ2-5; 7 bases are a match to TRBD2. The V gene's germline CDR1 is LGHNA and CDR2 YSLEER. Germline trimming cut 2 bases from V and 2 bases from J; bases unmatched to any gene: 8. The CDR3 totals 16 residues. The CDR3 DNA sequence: TGCGCCAGCAGCCAACACCACGGGGGACTACAAGAGACCCAGTACTTC. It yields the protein CASSQHHGGLQETQYF.

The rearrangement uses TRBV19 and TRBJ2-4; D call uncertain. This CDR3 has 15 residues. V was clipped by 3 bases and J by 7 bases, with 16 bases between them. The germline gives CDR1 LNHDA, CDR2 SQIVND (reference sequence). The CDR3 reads CASSISSQTRNIQYF. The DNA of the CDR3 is TGTGCCAGTAGTATTTCCAGTCAGACGAGGAACATTCAGTACTTC. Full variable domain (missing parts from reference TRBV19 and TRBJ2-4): DGGITQSPKYLFRKEGQNVTLSCEQNLNHDAMYWYRQDPGQGLRLIYYSQIVNDFQKGDIAEGYSVSREKKESFPLTVTSAQKNPTAFYLCASSISSQTRNIQYFGAGTRLSVL.

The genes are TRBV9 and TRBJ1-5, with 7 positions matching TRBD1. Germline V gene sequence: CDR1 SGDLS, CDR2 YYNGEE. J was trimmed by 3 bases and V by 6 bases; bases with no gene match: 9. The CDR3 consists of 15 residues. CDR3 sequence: CASTQTGQDNQPQHF. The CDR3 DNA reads TGTGCCAGCACTCAAACAGGACAGGACAATCAGCCCCAGCATTTT.